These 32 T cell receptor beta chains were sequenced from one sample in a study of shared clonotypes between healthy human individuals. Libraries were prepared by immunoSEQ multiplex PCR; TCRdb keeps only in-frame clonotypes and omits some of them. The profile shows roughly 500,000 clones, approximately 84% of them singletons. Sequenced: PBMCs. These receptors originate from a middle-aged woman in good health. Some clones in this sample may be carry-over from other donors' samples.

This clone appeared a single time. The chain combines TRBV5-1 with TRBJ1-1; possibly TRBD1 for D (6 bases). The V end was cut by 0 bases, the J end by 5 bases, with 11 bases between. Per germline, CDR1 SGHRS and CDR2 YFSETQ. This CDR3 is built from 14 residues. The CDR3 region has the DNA TGCGCCAGCAGCTTGGCAGGGGAGGGAACTGAAGCTTTCTTT. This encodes CASSLAGEGTEAFF.

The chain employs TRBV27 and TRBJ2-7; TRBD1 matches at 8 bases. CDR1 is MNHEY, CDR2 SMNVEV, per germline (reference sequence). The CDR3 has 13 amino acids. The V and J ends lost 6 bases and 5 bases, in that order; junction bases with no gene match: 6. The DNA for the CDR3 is TGTGCCAGCAGCCGGACAGGGAGGCACGAGCAGTACTTC. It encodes CASSRTGRHEQYF.

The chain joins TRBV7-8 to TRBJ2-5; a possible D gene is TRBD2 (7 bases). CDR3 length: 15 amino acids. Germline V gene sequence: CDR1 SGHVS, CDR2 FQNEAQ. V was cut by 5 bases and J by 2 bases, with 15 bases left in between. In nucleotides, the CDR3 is TGTGCCAGCAGCCCCAGGGGAGGGAGACAAGAGACCCAGTACTTC. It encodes CASSPRGGRQETQYF.

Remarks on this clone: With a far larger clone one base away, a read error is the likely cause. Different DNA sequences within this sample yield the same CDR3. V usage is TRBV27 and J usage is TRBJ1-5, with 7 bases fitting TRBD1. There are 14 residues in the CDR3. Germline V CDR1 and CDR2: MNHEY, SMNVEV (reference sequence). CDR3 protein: CASRVRGEGQPQHF. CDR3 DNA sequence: TGTGCTAGCAGAGTCAGGGGGGAAGGTCAGCCCCAGCATTTT.

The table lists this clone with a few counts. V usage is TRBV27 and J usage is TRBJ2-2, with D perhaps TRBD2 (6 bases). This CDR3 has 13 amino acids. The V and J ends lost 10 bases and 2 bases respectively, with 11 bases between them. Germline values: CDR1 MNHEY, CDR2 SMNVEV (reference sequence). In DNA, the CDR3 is TGTGCCAACCGGGACTCCAACACCGGGGAGCTGTTTTTT. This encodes CANRDSNTGELFF.

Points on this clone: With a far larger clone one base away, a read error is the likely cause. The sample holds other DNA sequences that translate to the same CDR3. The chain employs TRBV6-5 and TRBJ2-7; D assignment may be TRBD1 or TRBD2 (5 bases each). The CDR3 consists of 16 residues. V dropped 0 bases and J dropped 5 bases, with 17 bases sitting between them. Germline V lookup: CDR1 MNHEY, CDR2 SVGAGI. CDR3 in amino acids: CASSYSPGTGLDEQYF. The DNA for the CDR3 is TGTGCCAGCAGTTACTCTCCCGGGACGGGGCTTGACGAGCAGTACTTC.

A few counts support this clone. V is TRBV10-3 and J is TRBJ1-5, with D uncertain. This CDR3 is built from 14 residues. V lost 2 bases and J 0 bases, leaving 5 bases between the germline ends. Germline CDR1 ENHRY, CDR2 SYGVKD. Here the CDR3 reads CAISEGNSNQPQHF. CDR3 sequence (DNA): TGTGCCATCAGTGAGGGGAATAGCAATCAGCCCCAGCATTTT.

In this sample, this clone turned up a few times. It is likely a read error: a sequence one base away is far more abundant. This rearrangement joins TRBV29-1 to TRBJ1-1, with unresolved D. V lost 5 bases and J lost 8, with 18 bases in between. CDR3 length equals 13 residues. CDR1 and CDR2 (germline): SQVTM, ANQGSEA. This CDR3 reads CSVNERGVGEAFF. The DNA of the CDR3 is TGCAGCGTTAACGAACGGGGAGTCGGCGAAGCTTTCTTT.

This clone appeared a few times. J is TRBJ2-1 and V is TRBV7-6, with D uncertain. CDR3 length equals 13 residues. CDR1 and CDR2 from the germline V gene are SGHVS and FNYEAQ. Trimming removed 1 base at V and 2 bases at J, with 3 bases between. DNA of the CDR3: TGTGCCAGCAGCTTAGAAACCTACAATGAGCAGTTCTTC. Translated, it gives CASSLETYNEQFF.

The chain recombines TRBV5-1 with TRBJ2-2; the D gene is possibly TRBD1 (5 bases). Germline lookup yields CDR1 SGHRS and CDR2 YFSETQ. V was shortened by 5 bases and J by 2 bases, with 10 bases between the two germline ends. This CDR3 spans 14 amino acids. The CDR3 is CASRADSNTGELFF. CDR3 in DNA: TGCGCCAGCAGGGCAGACAGTAACACCGGGGAGCTGTTTTTT.

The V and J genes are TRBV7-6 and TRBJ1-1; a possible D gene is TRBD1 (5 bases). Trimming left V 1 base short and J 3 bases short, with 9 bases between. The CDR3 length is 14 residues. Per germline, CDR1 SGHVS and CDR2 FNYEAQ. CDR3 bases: TGTGCCAGCAGCTTAGGGTGGGGGGACACTGAAGCTTTCTTT. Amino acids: CASSLGWGDTEAFF. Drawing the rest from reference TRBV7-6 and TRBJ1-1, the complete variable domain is GAGVSQSPRYKVTKRGQDVALRCDPISGHVSLYWYRQALGQGPEFLTYFNYEAQQDKSGLPNDRFSAERPEGSISTLTIQRTEQRDSAMYRCASSLGWGDTEAFFGQGTRLTVV.

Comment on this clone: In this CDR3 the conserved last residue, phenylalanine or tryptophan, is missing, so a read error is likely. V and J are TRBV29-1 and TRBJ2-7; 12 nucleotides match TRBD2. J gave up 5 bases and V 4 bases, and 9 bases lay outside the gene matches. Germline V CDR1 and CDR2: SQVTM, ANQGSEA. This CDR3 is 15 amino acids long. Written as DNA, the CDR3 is TGCAGCGTTGTGGGGTGGACTAGCGGGGTCGACGAGCAGTACTCC. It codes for CSVVGWTSGVDEQYS.

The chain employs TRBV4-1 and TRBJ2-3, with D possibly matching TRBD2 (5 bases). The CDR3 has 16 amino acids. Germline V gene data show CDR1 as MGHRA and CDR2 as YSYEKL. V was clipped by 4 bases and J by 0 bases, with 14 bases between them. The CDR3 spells CASSPLGKSSTDTQYF. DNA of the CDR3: TGCGCCAGCAGCCCCCTCGGGAAATCTAGCACAGATACGCAGTATTTT.

CDR3 DNA sequence: TGTGCCAGCAGCTTAGTAGTGACAGGCTCCTACGAGCAGTACTTC. This translates into CASSLVVTGSYEQYF. This rearrangement joins TRBV7-2 to TRBJ2-7; TRBD1 is a possible D gene (6 bases). The CDR3 length is 15 residues. Germline loops: CDR1 SGHTA, CDR2 FQGNSA. Trimming pared 1 base from V and 0 bases from J, leaving 10 bases between.

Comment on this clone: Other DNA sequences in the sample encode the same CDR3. The CDR3 DNA follows: TGTGCCAGCTCACCACCGGGGACAGGTACTGGAAACACCATATATTTT. This gives the protein CASSPPGTGTGNTIYF. This chain uses TRBV18 with TRBJ1-3; 8 bases are shared with TRBD1. Germline assignment: CDR1 KGHSH and CDR2 LQKENI. This CDR3 comprises 16 residues. Germline trimming cut 0 bases from V and 2 bases from J; bases unmatched to any gene: 3. The full variable domain, in which reference TRBV18 and TRBJ1-3 provide the parts outside the CDR3, is NAGVMQNPRHLVRRRGQEARLRCSPMKGHSHVYWYRQLPEEGLKFMVYLQKENIIDESGMPKERFSAEFPKEGPSILRIQQVVRGDSAAYFCASSPPGTGTGNTIYFGEGSWLTVV.

The CDR3 nucleotides read TGTGCCAGCAGTTTCGGGCCGGGAGAGACCCAGTACTTC. Translated: CASSFGPGETQYF. This chain uses TRBV28 with TRBJ2-5; D remains unclear. CDR1 is MDHEN, CDR2 SYDVKM, per germline. CDR3 size: 13 residues. V was pared by 3 bases and J by 4 bases, with 9 bases between.

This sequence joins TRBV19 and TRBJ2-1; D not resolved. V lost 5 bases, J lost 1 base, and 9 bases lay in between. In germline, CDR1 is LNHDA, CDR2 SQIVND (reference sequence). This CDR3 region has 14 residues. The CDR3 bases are TGTGCCAGTAGTGAGGACCGATCCTACAATGAGCAGTTCTTC. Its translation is CASSEDRSYNEQFF. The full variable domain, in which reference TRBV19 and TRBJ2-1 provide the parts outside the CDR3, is DGGITQSPKYLFRKEGQNVTLSCEQNLNHDAMYWYRQDPGQGLRLIYYSQIVNDFQKGDIAEGYSVSREKKESFPLTVTSAQKNPTAFYLCASSEDRSYNEQFFGPGTRLTVL.

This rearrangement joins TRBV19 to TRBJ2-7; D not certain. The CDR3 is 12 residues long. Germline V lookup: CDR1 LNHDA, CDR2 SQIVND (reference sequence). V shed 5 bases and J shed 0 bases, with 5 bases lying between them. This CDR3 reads CASSPSSYEQYF. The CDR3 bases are TGTGCCAGTAGTCCCAGCTCCTACGAGCAGTACTTC.

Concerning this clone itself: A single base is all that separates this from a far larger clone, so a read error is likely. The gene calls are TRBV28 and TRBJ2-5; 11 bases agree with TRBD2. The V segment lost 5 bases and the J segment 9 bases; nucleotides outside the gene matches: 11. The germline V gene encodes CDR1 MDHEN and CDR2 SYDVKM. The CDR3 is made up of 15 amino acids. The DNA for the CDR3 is TGTGCCAGCAGTCGTAGCGGGAGGGCCGTTGAGGCCCAGTACTTC. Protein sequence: CASSRSGRAVEAQYF.

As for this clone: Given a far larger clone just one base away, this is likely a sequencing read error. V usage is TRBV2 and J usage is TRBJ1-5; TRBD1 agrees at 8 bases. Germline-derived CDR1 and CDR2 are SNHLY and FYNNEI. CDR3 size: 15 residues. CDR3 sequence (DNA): TGTGCCAGAAGTGAAGCCGGACAGGGCGATCAGCCCCAGCATTTT. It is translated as CARSEAGQGDQPQHF. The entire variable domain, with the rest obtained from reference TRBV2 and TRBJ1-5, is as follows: EPEVTQTPSHQVTQMGQEVILRCVPISNHLYFYWYRQILGQKVEFLVSFYNNEISEKSEIFDDQFSVERPDGSNFTLKIRSTKLEDSAMYFCARSEAGQGDQPQHFGDGTRLSIL.

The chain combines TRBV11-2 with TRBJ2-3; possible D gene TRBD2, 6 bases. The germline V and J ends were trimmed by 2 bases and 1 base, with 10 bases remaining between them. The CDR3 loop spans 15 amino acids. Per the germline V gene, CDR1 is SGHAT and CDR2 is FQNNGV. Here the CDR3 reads CASSLLGGGTDTQYF. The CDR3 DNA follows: TGTGCCAGCAGCTTACTGGGGGGAGGCACAGATACGCAGTATTTT.

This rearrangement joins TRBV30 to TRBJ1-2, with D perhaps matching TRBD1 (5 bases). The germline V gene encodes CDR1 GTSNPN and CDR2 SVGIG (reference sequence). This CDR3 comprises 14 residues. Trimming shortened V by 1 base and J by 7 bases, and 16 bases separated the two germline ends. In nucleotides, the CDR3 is TGTGCCTGGAGTGACGGCAGGGATAACGGTGGCTACACCTTC. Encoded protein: CAWSDGRDNGGYTF.

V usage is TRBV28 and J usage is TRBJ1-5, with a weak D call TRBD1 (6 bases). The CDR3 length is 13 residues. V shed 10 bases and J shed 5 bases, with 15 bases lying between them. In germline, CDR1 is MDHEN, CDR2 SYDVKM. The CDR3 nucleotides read TGTGCCATTGGAGGAGGGGGTTATCAGCCCCAGCATTTT. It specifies CAIGGGGYQPQHF. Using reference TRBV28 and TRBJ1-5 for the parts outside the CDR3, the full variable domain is DVKVTQSSRYLVKRTGEKVFLECVQDMDHENMFWYRQDPGLGLRLIYFSYDVKMKEKGDIPEGYSVSREKKERFSLILESASTNQTSMYLCAIGGGGYQPQHFGDGTRLSIL.

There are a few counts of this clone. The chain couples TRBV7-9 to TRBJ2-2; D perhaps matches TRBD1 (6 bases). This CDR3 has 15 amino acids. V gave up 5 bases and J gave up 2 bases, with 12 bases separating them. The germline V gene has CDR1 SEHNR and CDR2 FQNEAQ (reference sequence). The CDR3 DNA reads TGTGCCAGCAGCATTACAGGGACCAACACCGGGGAGCTGTTTTTT. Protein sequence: CASSITGTNTGELFF.

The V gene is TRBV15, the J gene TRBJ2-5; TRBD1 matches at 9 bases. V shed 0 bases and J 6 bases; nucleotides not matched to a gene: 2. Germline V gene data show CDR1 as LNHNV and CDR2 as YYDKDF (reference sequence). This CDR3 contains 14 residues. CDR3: CATSRENRGQTQYF. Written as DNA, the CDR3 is TGTGCCACCAGCAGAGAGAACAGGGGGCAGACCCAGTACTTC.

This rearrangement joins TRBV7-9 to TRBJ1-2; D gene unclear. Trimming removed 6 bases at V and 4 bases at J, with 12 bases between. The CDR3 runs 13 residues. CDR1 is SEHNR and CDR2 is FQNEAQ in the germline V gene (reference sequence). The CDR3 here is CASRTAPGYGYTF. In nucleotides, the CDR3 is TGTGCCAGCAGAACCGCCCCAGGCTATGGCTACACCTTC.

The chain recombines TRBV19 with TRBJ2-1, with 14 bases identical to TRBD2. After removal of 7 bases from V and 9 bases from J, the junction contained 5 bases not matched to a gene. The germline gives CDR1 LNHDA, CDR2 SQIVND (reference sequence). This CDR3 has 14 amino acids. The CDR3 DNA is TGTGCCAGTACCGGGACTAGCGGGAGAAGTGAGCAGTTCTTC. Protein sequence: CASTGTSGRSEQFF.

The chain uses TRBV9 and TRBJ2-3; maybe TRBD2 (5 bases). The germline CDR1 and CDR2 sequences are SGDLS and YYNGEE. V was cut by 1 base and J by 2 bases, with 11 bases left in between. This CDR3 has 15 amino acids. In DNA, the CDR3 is TGTGCCAGCAGCGTAACGTCCGGGAACACAGATACGCAGTATTTT. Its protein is CASSVTSGNTDTQYF.

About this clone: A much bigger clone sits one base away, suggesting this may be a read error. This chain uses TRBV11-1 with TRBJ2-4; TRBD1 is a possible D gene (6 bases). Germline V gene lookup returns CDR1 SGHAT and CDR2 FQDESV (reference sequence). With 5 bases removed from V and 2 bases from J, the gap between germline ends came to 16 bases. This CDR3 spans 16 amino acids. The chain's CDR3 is CASSRLQGSSKNIQYF. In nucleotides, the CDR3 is TGTGCCAGCAGCCGTTTGCAGGGGTCCTCCAAAAACATTCAGTACTTC.

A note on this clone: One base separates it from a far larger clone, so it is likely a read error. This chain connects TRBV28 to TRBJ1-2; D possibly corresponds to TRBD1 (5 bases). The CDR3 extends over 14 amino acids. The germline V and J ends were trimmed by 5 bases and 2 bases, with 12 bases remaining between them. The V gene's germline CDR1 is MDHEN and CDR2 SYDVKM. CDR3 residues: CASSLQVPNYGYTF. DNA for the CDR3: TGTGCCAGCAGTCTACAGGTGCCCAACTATGGCTACACCTTC.

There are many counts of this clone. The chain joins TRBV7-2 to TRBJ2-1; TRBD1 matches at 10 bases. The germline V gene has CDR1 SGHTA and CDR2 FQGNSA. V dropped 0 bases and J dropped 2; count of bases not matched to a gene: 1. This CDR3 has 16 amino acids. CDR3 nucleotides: TGTGCCAGCAGCTTAGCAGGGACAGGGGCCTACAATGAGCAGTTCTTC. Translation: CASSLAGTGAYNEQFF.

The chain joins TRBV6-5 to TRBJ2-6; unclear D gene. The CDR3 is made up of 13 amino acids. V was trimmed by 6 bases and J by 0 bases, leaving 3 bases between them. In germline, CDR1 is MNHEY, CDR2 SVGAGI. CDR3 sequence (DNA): TGTGCCAGCAGGGTCTCTGGGGCCAACGTCCTGACTTTC. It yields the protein CASRVSGANVLTF.